The rows below give T cell receptor beta chains drawn from one sample of a study of blood T cell repertoires in COVID-19. Here immunoSEQ multiplex PCR was the method, and the copy in TCRdb shows in-frame clones only, minus some. Among about 140,000 clones listed, roughly 83% were seen once. The sequencing sample was made of PBMCs or T cells enriched from blood (not recorded which). These receptor sequences come from a man aged 65 to 79 who had been exposed to COVID-19. Each CDR3 is given with its conserved first and last residue. A D gene is named only where the DNA matches it firmly. Only part of the rows carry a size: once, few, many, or a class if the clone is expanded.

CDR3nt | CDR3aa | abundance | j_gene | d_gene | v_gene | len
TGTGCCAGCTTCGGAGGGGGCAATCAGCCCCAGCATTTT | CASFGGGNQPQHF | - | TRBJ1-5 | - | TRBV6-5 | 13
TGTGCCAGCAGCGTAGTGGGCGGGACCTACAATGAGCAGTTCTTC | CASSVVGGTYNEQFF | - | TRBJ2-1 | - | TRBV9 | 15
TGTGCCAGCAGTTTGGACACAGTGGGGACCCAGTACTTC | CASSLDTVGTQYF | - | TRBJ2-5 | - | TRBV28 | 13
TGTGCCAGCAGCCAAGCCAACATGAGGGGGTGGGGTGAAAAACTGTTTTTT | CASSQANMRGWGEKLFF | - | TRBJ1-4 | - | TRBV3-1/TRBV3-2 | 17
TGTGCCAGCAGCCCCCTAGCGGGGACCAAACGGTTCTTC | CASSPLAGTKRFF | many | TRBJ2-1 | TRBD2 | TRBV11-2 | 13
TGTGCCAGCAGCCCCTCCGAACAGGGAAGAGAGCAGTACTTC | CASSPSEQGREQYF | - | TRBJ2-7 | - | TRBV7-8 | 14
TGTGCCAGCAGTGAAGACTCAACCGGGACTAGCGTTCTTTTCCCAGATACGCAGTATTTT | CASSEDSTGTSVLFPDTQYF | - | TRBJ2-3 | TRBD2 | TRBV2 | 20
TGTGCCAGCAGAGGGGTGAACACTGAAGCTTTCTTT | CASRGVNTEAFF | - | TRBJ1-1 | - | TRBV6-5 | 12
TGTGCCAGTAGGAGGAGGGGTGGTCACGGCGAGCAGTACTTC | CASRRRGGHGEQYF | - | TRBJ2-7 | - | TRBV19 | 14
TGTGCCAGCTCACCGGGACAGGAAGGGTCTGGCTACACCTTC | CASSPGQEGSGYTF | - | TRBJ1-2 | TRBD1 | TRBV18 | 14
TGTGCCAGCAGCTCCTATGCCGGGACTAGCGGGGGGGCAGATACGCAGTATTTT | CASSSYAGTSGGADTQYF | - | TRBJ2-3 | TRBD2 | TRBV7-2 | 18
TGTGCCAGCAGCGGCTCCGGGACAGGGGCTTCGTGGGGCTACACCTTC | CASSGSGTGASWGYTF | - | TRBJ1-2 | TRBD1 | TRBV9 | 16
TGTGCCAGCAGCACCGGGACAGGGAGTTATCAGCCCCAGCATTTT | CASSTGTGSYQPQHF | - | TRBJ1-5 | TRBD1 | TRBV11-2 | 15
TGCGCCAGCAGCTTGGATGCAGGCAACACCGGGGAGCTGTTTTTT | CASSLDAGNTGELFF | - | TRBJ2-2 | - | TRBV5-1 | 15
TGTGCCAGCAGCCCGCTAGGCAGATCCAGAAAGACGAACACTGAAGCTTTCTTT | CASSPLGRSRKTNTEAFF | - | TRBJ1-1 | - | TRBV11-3 | 18
TGCAGTGCTAGTGGGGGACTAGCGGGACGCGAGCAGTACTTC | CSASGGLAGREQYF | few | TRBJ2-7 | TRBD2 | TRBV20-1 | 14
TGTGCCAGCAGTTTAGGGGACAGGAGAGGTGAAAAACTGTTTTTT | CASSLGDRRGEKLFF | few | TRBJ1-4 | TRBD1 | TRBV28 | 15
TGTGCCAGCTCCCGGGATACGGGCGGGGGAACCTACAATGAGCAGTTCTTC | CASSRDTGGGTYNEQFF | once | TRBJ2-1 | TRBD2 | TRBV18 | 17
TGTGCCAGCAGTGGGGTTACAGGGAGTCGGACCTATAATTCACCCCTCCACTTT | CASSGVTGSRTYNSPLHF | once | TRBJ1-6 | - | TRBV25-1 | 18
TGTGCCAGCTCCCTTGGAGGGCCAAACATTCAGTACTTC | CASSLGGPNIQYF | - | TRBJ2-4 | - | TRBV28 | 13
TGTGCCAGCAGCTCGCGACAGGGGGCGAACACTGAAGCTTTCTTT | CASSSRQGANTEAFF | - | TRBJ1-1 | TRBD1 | TRBV5-8 | 15
TGTGCCAGCGGTCCGGGACAGCTTACACATACGCAGTATTTT | CASGPGQLTHTQYF | - | TRBJ2-3 | TRBD1 | TRBV2 | 14
TGTGCCAGCATTATGAGTGTTGGTGGTGAGCAGTTCTTC | CASIMSVGGEQFF | - | TRBJ2-1 | - | TRBV6-6 | 13
TGTGCCGTAGGAAAAGATTCCGGGACTAGCGGGAGCGAGCAGTACTTC | CAVGKDSGTSGSEQYF | - | TRBJ2-7 | TRBD2 | TRBV19 | 16
TGTGCCAGCAGCTTAGATTGGGCAGGAACAGGACAGCCCCAGCATTTT | CASSLDWAGTGQPQHF | few | TRBJ1-5 | - | TRBV7-2 | 16
TGTGCCAGCAGCTTGGGACAGGAAGCCTTCAATCAGCCCCAGCATTTT | CASSLGQEAFNQPQHF | - | TRBJ1-5 | - | TRBV5-6 | 16
TGTGCCAGCAGTTCAGGGGTAGGCTACACCTTC | CASSSGVGYTF | - | TRBJ1-2 | - | TRBV6-5 | 11
TGTGCCAGCAGCCCCCGGGGCGGGGAGTACTCCTACAATGAGCAGTTCTTC | CASSPRGGEYSYNEQFF | - | TRBJ2-1 | - | TRBV3-1/TRBV3-2 | 17
TGCGCCAGCAGCCAAGAAACAGGGTTGGTGAGCACAGATACGCAGTATTTT | CASSQETGLVSTDTQYF | few | TRBJ2-3 | - | TRBV4-3 | 17
TGTGCCAGCAGATTAGGGCTCGGGGACTATGGCTACACCTTC | CASRLGLGDYGYTF | - | TRBJ1-2 | - | TRBV6-5 | 14
TGCGCCAGCAGCCCCAGCGGACAGGGCCCTATTGGCTACACCTTC | CASSPSGQGPIGYTF | - | TRBJ1-2 | TRBD1 | TRBV5-1 | 15
TGTGCCAGCAGCCCGAGTCAACTGAACACTGAAGCTTTCTTT | CASSPSQLNTEAFF | few | TRBJ1-1 | - | TRBV5-4 | 14
TGTGCCAGCAGCCAAGATGGGACACCGTCTGGAAACACCATATATTTT | CASSQDGTPSGNTIYF | - | TRBJ1-3 | - | TRBV3-1/TRBV3-2 | 16
TGTGCCAGCAGTGCATCCGGGACAGTCTATGGCTACACCTTC | CASSASGTVYGYTF | - | TRBJ1-2 | TRBD1 | TRBV2 | 14
TGTGCCAGTAGTGTTAGCGGGACCACCTACAATGAGCAGTTCTTC | CASSVSGTTYNEQFF | - | TRBJ2-1 | TRBD2 | TRBV19 | 15
TGTGCCAGCAGCCAAGGACAGATACGGGGCTACACCTTC | CASSQGQIRGYTF | - | TRBJ1-2 | - | TRBV3-1/TRBV3-2 | 13
TGTGCCAGCAGTTACTCGTCCGCACGGGGGTTCTACGAGCAGTACTTC | CASSYSSARGFYEQYF | - | TRBJ2-7 | - | TRBV6-2/TRBV6-3 | 16
TGCGCCAGCAGCCCGGGGGAGGGGTCCTATGGCTACACCTTC | CASSPGEGSYGYTF | - | TRBJ1-2 | - | TRBV5-1 | 14
TGTGCCAGCAGCTCTGACAGGGGAAATGAAAAACTGTTTTTT | CASSSDRGNEKLFF | - | TRBJ1-4 | TRBD1 | TRBV7-6 | 14
TGTGCCAGCAGTTTAGGGCAGTACGAGCAGTACTTC | CASSLGQYEQYF | - | TRBJ2-7 | - | TRBV28 | 12
TGTGCCAGCAGCCAAGGACGGACAGGGGCCGTCTACGAGCAGTACTTC | CASSQGRTGAVYEQYF | - | TRBJ2-7 | TRBD1 | TRBV14 | 16
TGTGCCAGCAAAGGAACAGCCCTTAGATATGGCTACACCTTC | CASKGTALRYGYTF | - | TRBJ1-2 | - | TRBV5-4 | 14
TGTGCCAGCAGTACGGGGCCTAGCGGTTACAATGAGCAGTTCTTC | CASSTGPSGYNEQFF | - | TRBJ2-1 | TRBD2 | TRBV28 | 15
TGTGCCAGCAGCCAACATAGGGGGCTCGATAATGAAAAACTGTTTTTT | CASSQHRGLDNEKLFF | - | TRBJ1-4 | TRBD1 | TRBV14 | 16
TGTGCCAGCAGTGAAGCGGGACAGCGTCCTCAGCCCCAGCATTTT | CASSEAGQRPQPQHF | - | TRBJ1-5 | TRBD1 | TRBV6-1 | 15
TGTGCCAGCAGTCCCACGACAGGGACAGATGAAAAACTGTTTTTT | CASSPTTGTDEKLFF | few | TRBJ1-4 | TRBD1 | TRBV28 | 15
TGCGCCAGCAGCGTATCCGGGACAGGAACCTACGAGCAGTACTTC | CASSVSGTGTYEQYF | - | TRBJ2-7 | TRBD1 | TRBV5-1 | 15
TGTGCCAGCAGCCATCGGGGGAACACCGGGGAGCTGTTTTTT | CASSHRGNTGELFF | - | TRBJ2-2 | - | TRBV9 | 14
TGTGCCACACGACGGGAGTTGACAGATACGCAGTATTTT | CATRRELTDTQYF | - | TRBJ2-3 | - | TRBV11-2 | 13
TGTGCCAGCAGTGCAGATTTTTCGGCAGGGGGCATGAACACCATATATTTT | CASSADFSAGGMNTIYF | - | TRBJ1-3 | TRBD1 | TRBV9 | 17
TGTGCCACGGAACGGGGGATGGGCACTGAAGCTTTCTTT | CATERGMGTEAFF | once | TRBJ1-1 | - | TRBV19 | 13
TGTGCCAGCAGTGAAGCGCCGGGGGTCGAGCAGTACTTC | CASSEAPGVEQYF | - | TRBJ2-7 | - | TRBV6-1 | 13
TGTGCCAGCAGCGCCCTCGGGGGGCCACAAGAGACCCAGTACTTC | CASSALGGPQETQYF | - | TRBJ2-5 | - | TRBV9 | 15
TGTGCCACCCGAGACAGGGGCAAGACAGATACGCAGTATTTT | CATRDRGKTDTQYF | once | TRBJ2-3 | TRBD1 | TRBV15 | 14
TGCGCCAGCAGCTTGGTCCAGGATGGAACTAATGAAAAACTGTTTTTT | CASSLVQDGTNEKLFF | - | TRBJ1-4 | - | TRBV5-1 | 16
TGTGCCAGCAGTTCGGCGAGACTAAAACTGTTTTTT | CASSSARLKLFF | - | TRBJ1-4 | - | TRBV25-1 | 12
TGTGCCAGCAGCTTAGGTCCGGGAGTCCCCTACAATGAGCAGTTCTTC | CASSLGPGVPYNEQFF | - | TRBJ2-1 | - | TRBV7-8 | 16
TGTGCCAACCAAGCGGGGGGCTCCTATGGCTACACCTTC | CANQAGGSYGYTF | - | TRBJ1-2 | - | TRBV28 | 13